This note documents a single T cell receptor beta chain sequence. Its antigen is not identified. At the DNA level, this CDR3 is encoded by other sequences in the same sample as well. This record comes from a study of OX40 agonist ivuxolimab in advanced cancers. Data came from immunoSEQ multiplex PCR; TCRdb stores just in-frame clones and leaves some out. The sample consists of almost 85,000 clones, over 85% of them appearing once. Findings of the study overall: Both blood CD4+ and CD8+ T cells showed clonal growth by week 6 at 0.1 to 3.0 mg/kg.

This receptor was obtained from an adult with an advanced solid tumor such as melanoma, head and neck, liver or kidney cancer. Here the sequenced sample was CD4+ or CD8+ T cells sorted from blood, taken in a trial of the OX40 agonist ivuxolimab.

CDR3: CASSFGTSPYEQYF. The CDR3 DNA reads TGTGCCAGCAGCTTCGGGACTAGCCCCTACGAGCAGTACTTC. The chain recombines TRBV5-6 with TRBJ2-7; 9 nucleotides agree with TRBD2. The CDR3 runs 14 residues. V dropped 2 bases and J dropped 2; count of bases not matched to a gene: 2. Germline V lookup: CDR1 SGHDT, CDR2 YYEEEE.